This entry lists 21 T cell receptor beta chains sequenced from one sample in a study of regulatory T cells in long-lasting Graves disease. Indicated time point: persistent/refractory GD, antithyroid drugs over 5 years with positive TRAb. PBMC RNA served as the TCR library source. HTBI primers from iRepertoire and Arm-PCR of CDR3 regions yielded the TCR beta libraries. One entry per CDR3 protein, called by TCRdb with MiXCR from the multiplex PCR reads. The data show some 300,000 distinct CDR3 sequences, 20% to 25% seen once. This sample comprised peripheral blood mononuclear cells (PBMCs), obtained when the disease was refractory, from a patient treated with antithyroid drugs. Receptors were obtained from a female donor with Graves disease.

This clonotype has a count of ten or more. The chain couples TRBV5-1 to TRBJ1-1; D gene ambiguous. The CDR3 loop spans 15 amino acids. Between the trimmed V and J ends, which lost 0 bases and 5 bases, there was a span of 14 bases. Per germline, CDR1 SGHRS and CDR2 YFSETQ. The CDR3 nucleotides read TGCGCCAGCAGCTTGGGGAATCAAGAGGGAACTGAAGCTTTCTTT. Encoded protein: CASSLGNQEGTEAFF.

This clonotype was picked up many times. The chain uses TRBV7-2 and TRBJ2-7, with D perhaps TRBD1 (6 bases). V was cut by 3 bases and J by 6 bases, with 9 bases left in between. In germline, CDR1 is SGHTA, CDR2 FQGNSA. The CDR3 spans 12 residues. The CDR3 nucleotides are TGTGCCAGCAGCTTGGGGACATCCGAGCAGTACTTC. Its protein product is CASSLGTSEQYF.

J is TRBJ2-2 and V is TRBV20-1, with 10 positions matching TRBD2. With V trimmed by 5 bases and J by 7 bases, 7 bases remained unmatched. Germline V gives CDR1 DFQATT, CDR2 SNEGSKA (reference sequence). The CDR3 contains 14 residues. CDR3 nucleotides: TGCAGTGCTCAGCGGGAGGGCCGCGGCGGGGAGCTGTTTTTT. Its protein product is CSAQREGRGGELFF.

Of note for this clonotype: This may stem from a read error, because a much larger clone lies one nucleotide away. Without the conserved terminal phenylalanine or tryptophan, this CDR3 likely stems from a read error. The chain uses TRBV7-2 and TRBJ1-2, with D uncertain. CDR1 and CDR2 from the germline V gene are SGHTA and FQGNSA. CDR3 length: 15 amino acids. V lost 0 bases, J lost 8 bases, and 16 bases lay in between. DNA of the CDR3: TGTGCCAGCAGCTTAGCGTACGGGAGAGTTGGGGGCTACACCTCC. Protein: CASSLAYGRVGGYTS.

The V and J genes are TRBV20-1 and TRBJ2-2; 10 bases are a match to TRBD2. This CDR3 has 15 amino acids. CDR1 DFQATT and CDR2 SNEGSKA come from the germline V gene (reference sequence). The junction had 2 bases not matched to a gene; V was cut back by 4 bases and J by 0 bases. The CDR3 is CSATSGSPNTGELFF. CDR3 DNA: TGCAGTGCTACTAGCGGGAGTCCGAACACCGGGGAGCTGTTTTTT.

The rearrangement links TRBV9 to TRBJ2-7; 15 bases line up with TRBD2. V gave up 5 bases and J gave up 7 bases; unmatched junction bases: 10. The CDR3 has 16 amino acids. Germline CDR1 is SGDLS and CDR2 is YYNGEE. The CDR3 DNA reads TGTGCCAGCAGTAAGGAAGTGGGACTAGCGGGAGGTGAGCAGTACTTC. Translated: CASSKEVGLAGGEQYF.

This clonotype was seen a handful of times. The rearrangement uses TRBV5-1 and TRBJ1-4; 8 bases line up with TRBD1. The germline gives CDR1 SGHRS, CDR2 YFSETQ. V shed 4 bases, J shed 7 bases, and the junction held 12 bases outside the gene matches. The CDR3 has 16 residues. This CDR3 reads CASSMNGQGRGEKLFF. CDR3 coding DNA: TGCGCCAGCAGCATGAATGGACAGGGTCGGGGTGAAAAACTGTTTTTT.

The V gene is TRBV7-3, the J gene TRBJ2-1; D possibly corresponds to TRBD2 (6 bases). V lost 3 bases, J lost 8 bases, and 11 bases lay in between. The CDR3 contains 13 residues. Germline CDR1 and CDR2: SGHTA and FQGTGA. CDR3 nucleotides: TGTGCCAGCAGCTTGGGCGGGGTGGATGAGCAGTTCTTC. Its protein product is CASSLGGVDEQFF. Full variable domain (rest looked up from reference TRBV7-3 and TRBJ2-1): GAGVSQTPSNKVTEKGKYVELRCDPISGHTALYWYRQSLGQGPEFLIYFQGTGAADDSGLPNDRFFAVRPEGSVSTLKIQRTERGDSAVYLCASSLGGVDEQFFGPGTRLTVL.

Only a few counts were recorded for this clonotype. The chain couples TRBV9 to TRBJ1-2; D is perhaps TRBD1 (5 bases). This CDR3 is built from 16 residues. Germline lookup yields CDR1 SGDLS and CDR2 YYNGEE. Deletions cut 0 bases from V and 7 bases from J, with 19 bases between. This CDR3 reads CASSVGIGARVGGYTF. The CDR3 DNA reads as TGTGCCAGCAGCGTAGGGATCGGGGCCCGCGTCGGTGGCTACACCTTC.

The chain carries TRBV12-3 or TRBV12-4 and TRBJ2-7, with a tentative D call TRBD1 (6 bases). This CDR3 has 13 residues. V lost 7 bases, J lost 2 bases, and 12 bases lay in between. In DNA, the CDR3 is TGTGCCAGCAAGATGACAGGACCCTACGAGCAGTACTTC. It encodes CASKMTGPYEQYF.

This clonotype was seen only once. CDR3 protein: CSAAGPYEQYF. CDR3 bases: TGCAGTGCTGCCGGGCCCTACGAGCAGTACTTC. This chain connects TRBV20-1 to TRBJ2-7; D is unresolved. The V and J ends lost 5 bases and 2 bases respectively, with 7 bases between them. The germline gives CDR1 DFQATT, CDR2 SNEGSKA (reference sequence). This CDR3 comprises 11 residues.

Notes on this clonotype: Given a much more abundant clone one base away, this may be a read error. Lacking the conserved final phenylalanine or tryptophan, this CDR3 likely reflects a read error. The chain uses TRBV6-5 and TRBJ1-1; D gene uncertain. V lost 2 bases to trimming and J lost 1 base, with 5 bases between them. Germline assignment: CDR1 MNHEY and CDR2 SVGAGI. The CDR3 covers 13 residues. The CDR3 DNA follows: TGTGCCAGCAGTTACGAAGGGAACACTGAAGCTTTCCTT. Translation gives CASSYEGNTEAFL.

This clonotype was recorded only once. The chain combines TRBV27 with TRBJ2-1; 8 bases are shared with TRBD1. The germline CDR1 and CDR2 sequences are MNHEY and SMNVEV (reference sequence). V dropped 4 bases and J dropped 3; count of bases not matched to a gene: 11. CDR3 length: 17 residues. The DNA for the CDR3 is TGTGCCAGCAGTTCCAGAACCCAGGGGGCAGACTACAATGAGCAGTTCTTC. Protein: CASSSRTQGADYNEQFF.

As DNA, the CDR3 is TGTGCCAGCAACAGGGGTGCGGGAGATACGCAGTATTTT. This translates into CASNRGAGDTQYF. This rearrangement joins TRBV28 to TRBJ2-3; 7 nucleotides line up with TRBD1. Germline V gene data show CDR1 as MDHEN and CDR2 as SYDVKM. Losses at the gene ends were 7 bases for V and 5 bases for J; bases not matched to a gene: 6. The CDR3 is made up of 13 amino acids.

CDR3 protein: CASSRGPSRYEQYF. The DNA for the CDR3 is TGTGCCTCTAGCCGGGGGCCATCCCGATACGAGCAGTACTTC. The chain has TRBV6-1 and TRBJ2-7, with D possibly called TRBD1 or TRBD2 (6 bases each). This CDR3 has 14 residues. The V gene's germline CDR1 is MNHNS and CDR2 SASEGT. V lost 11 bases to trimming and J lost 4 bases, with 21 bases between them.

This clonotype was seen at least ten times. CDR3 nucleotide sequence: TGTGCCAGCAGCGTGCTAGCGGGAGGGCCCTACGAGCAGTACTTC. It encodes CASSVLAGGPYEQYF. The rearrangement uses TRBV9 and TRBJ2-7; 12 positions agree with TRBD2. V shed 2 bases, J shed 2 bases, and the junction held 2 bases outside the gene matches. Germline CDR1 SGDLS, CDR2 YYNGEE. The length of the CDR3 is 15 residues.

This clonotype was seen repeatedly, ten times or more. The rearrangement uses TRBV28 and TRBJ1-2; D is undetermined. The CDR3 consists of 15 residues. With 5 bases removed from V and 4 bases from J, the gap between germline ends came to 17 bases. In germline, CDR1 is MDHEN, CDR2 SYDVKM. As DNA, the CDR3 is TGTGCCAGCAGTCTAACTCAAGTAGTTCCCTATGGCTACACCTTC. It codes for CASSLTQVVPYGYTF.

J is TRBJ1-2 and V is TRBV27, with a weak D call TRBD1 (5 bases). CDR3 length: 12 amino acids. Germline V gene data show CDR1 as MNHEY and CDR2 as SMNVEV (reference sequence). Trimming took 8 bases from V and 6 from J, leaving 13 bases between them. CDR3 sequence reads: CASRQGLNGYTF. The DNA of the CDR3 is TGTGCCAGCCGGCAGGGCTTGAATGGCTACACCTTC.

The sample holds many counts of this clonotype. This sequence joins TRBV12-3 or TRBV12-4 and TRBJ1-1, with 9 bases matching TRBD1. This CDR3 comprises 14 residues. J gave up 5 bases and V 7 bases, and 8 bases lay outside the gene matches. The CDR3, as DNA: TGTGCCAGCACCCCGGGACAGGGCTATACTGAAGCTTTCTTT. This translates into CASTPGQGYTEAFF.

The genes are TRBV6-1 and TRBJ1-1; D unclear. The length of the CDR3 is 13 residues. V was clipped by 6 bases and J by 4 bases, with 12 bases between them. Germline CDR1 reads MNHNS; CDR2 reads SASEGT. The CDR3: CASSHRRVTEAFF. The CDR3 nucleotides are TGTGCCAGCAGCCATCGCCGGGTCACTGAAGCTTTCTTT.

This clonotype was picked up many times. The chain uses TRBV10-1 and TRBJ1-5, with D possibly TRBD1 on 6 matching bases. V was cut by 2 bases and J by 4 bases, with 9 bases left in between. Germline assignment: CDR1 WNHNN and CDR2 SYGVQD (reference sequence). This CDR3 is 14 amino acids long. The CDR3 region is CASSEAGVNQPQHF. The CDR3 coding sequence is TGCGCCAGCAGTGAGGCAGGGGTTAATCAGCCCCAGCATTTT.